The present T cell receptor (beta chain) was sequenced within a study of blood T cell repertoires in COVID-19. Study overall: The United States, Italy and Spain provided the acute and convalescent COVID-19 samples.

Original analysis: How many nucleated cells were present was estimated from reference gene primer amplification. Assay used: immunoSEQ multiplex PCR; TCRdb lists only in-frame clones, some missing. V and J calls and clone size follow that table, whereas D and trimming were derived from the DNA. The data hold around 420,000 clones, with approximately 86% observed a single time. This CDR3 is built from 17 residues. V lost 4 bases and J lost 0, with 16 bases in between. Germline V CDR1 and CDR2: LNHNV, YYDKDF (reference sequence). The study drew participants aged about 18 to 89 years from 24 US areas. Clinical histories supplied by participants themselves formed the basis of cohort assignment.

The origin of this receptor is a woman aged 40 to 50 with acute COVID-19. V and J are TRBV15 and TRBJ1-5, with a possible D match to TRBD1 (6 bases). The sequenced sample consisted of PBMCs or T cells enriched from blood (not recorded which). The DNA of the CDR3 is TGTGCCACCAGCACTACAGGGCCCCCCAATAGCAATCAGCCCCAGCATTTT. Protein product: CATSTTGPPNSNQPQHF.